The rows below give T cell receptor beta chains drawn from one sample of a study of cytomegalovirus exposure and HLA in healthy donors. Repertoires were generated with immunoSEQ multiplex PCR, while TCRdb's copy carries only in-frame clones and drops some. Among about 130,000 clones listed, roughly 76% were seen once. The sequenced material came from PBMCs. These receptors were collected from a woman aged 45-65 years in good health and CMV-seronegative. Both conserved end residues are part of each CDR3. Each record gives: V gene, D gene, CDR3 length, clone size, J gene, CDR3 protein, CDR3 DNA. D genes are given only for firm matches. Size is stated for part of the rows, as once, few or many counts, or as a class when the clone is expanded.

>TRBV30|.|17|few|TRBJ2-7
CAWSSVARGRGAYEQYF
TGTGCCTGGAGTTCAGTTGCTCGTGGCAGGGGGGCATACGAGCAGTACTTC
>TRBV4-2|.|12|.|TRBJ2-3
CASNRGGDTQYF
TGTGCCAGCAATAGAGGGGGAGATACGCAGTATTTT
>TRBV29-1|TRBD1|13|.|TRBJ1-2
CSGWDSHFYGYTF
TGCAGCGGCTGGGACAGCCACTTCTATGGCTACACCTTC
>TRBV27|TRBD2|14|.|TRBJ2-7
CASAVGGGPHEQYF
TGTGCCAGTGCTGTCGGGGGAGGGCCTCACGAGCAGTACTTC
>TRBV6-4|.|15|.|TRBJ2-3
CASSDSGDSTDTQYF
TGTGCCAGCAGTGACTCTGGAGACAGCACAGATACGCAGTATTTT
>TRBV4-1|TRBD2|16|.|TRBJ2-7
CASSQDPSGSSYEQYF
TGCGCCAGCAGCCAAGATCCTAGCGGGAGTTCCTACGAGCAGTACTTC
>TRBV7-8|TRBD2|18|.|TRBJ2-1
CASSLTHLAAFSYNEQFF
TGTGCCAGCAGCTTAACCCACCTAGCGGCCTTCTCCTACAATGAGCAGTTCTTC
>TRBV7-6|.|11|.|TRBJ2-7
CASSALGEQYF
TGTGCCAGCAGCGCCCTCGGGGAGCAGTACTTC
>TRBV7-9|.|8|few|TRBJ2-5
CASSLQDF
TGTGCCAGCAGCTTACAGGACTTC
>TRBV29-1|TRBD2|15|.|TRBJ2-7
CSVVLIGLGPYEQYF
TGCAGCGTTGTGTTAATAGGACTAGGTCCTTACGAGCAGTACTTC
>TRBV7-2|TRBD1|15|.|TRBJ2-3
CASSSPTGVTDTQYF
TGTGCCAGCAGCTCCCCGACAGGGGTCACAGATACGCAGTATTTT
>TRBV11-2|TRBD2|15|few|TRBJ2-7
CASRSLSGASNEQYF
TGTGCCAGCAGATCGCTTAGCGGGGCCTCGAACGAGCAGTACTTC
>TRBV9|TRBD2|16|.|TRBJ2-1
CASSVSGGSSYNEQFF
TGTGCCAGCAGCGTATCGGGGGGGAGCTCCTACAATGAGCAGTTCTTC
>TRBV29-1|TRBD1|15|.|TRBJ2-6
CSVRRQGSGANVLTF
TGCAGCGTGCGACGACAGGGTTCTGGGGCCAACGTCCTGACTTTC
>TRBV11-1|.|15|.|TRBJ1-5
CASSFSGAMGEPQHF
TGTGCCAGCAGCTTTTCAGGGGCGATGGGGGAGCCCCAGCATTTT
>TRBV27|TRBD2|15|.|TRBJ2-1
CASSSGLAGGPEQFF
TGTGCCAGCAGTTCGGGACTAGCGGGAGGGCCGGAGCAGTTCTTC
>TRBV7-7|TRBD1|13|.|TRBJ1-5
CASSPTRTGPQHF
TGTGCCAGCAGCCCAACACGGACAGGGCCCCAGCATTTT
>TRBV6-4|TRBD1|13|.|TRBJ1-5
CARPGQGDQPQHF
TGTGCCAGACCGGGACAGGGAGATCAGCCCCAGCATTTT
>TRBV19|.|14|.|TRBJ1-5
CASRQTGLGQPQHF
TGTGCCAGTAGGCAGACCGGCCTAGGTCAGCCCCAGCATTTT
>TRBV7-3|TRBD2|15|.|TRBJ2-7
CASSPRLASPYEQYF
TGTGCCAGCAGCCCGAGACTAGCGAGTCCCTACGAGCAGTACTTC
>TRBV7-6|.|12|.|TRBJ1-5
CASSYQGQPQHF
TGTGCCAGCAGCTATCAGGGTCAGCCCCAGCATTTT
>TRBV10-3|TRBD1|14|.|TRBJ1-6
CAIAPGTDYVPLHF
TGTGCCATTGCTCCCGGGACAGATTATGTACCCCTCCACTTT
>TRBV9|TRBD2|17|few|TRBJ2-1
CASSDPGLAGTYNEQFF
TGTGCCAGCAGCGATCCGGGACTAGCGGGCACCTACAATGAGCAGTTCTTC
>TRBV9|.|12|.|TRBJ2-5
CASSAREETQYF
TGTGCCAGCAGCGCCAGGGAAGAGACCCAGTACTTC
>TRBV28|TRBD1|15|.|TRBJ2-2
CASSNRQGARRELFF
TGTGCCAGCAGCAATCGACAGGGGGCGCGAAGGGAGCTGTTTTTT
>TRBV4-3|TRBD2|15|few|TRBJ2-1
CASSQLSGDYNEQFF
TGCGCCAGCAGCCAATTAAGCGGGGACTACAATGAGCAGTTCTTC